This T cell receptor beta chain was documented in a study of T cells after yellow fever vaccination. UMIs and a universal primer site were added when TCR cDNA was made by 5'RACE template switching. TCRdb processed the 5' RACE reads anew with MiXCR; each CDR3 protein has one entry. The sample includes some 340,000 distinct CDR3 sequences, approximately 4% of them seen just once. The study's findings and limits: Most primary-vaccination clones recurred post-booster (just under 98% CD4, about 90% CD8). A small share of clonotypes appeared in both CD4 and CD8 compartments.

This CDR3 comprises 16 residues. CDR1 KGHDR and CDR2 SFDVKD come from the germline V gene. The V and J ends lost 7 bases and 5 bases respectively, with 23 bases between them. This clonotype was observed a handful of times. Its target is not known. This TCR came from a man between 18 and 35 years old who received the YFV17D yellow fever vaccine. The sample in question was PBMCs, obtained 5 days after the yellow fever booster vaccination. The chain carries TRBV24-1 and TRBJ2-7; a weak D match, TRBD1 (7 bases). The CDR3 loop reads CATRKGRNRGMDEQYV. CDR3 nucleotides: TGTGCCACCAGGAAAGGGAGGAACAGGGGTATGGACGAGCAGTACGTC.